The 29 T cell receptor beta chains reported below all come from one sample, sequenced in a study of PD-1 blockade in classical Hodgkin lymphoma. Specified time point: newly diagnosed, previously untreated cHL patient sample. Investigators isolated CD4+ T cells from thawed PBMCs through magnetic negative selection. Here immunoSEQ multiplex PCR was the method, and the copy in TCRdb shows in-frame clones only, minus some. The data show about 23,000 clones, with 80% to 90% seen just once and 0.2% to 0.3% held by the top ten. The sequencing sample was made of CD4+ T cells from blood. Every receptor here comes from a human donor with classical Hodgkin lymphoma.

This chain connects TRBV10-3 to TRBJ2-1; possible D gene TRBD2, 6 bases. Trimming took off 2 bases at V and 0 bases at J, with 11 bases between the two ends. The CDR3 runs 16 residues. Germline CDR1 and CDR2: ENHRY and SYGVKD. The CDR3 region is CAISEPGLSSYNEQFF. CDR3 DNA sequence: TGTGCCATCAGTGAGCCGGGACTTAGCTCCTACAATGAGCAGTTCTTC.

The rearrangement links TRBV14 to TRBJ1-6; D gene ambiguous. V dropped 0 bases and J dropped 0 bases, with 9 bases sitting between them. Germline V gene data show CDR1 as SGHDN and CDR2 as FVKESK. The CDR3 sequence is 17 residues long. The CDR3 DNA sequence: TGTGCCAGCAGCCAAGACGTGGTTAGCTCCTATAATTCACCCCTCCACTTT. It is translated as CASSQDVVSSYNSPLHF.

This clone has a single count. The CDR3 region is CASSLPHLSGHENIQYF. The CDR3, as DNA: TGCGCCAGCAGCTTGCCGCATCTTTCGGGGCACGAAAACATTCAGTACTTC. This sequence joins TRBV5-1 and TRBJ2-4; D may match TRBD1 or TRBD2 (5 bases each). The CDR3 consists of 17 residues. From germline, CDR1 is SGHRS and CDR2 YFSETQ. V was cut by 1 base and J by 5 bases, with 19 bases left in between.

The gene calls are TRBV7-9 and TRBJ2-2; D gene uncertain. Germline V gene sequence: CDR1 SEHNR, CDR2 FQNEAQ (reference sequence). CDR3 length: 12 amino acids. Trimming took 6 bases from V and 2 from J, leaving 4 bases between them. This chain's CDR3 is CASRPNTGELFF. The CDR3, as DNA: TGTGCCAGCAGGCCCAACACCGGGGAGCTGTTTTTT.

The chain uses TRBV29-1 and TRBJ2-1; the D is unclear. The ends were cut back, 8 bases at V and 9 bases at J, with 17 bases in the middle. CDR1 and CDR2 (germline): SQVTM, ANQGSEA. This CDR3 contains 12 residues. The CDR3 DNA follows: TGCAGCTTGGGCGCCTTCGGGTCTGAGCAGTTCTTC. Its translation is CSLGAFGSEQFF.

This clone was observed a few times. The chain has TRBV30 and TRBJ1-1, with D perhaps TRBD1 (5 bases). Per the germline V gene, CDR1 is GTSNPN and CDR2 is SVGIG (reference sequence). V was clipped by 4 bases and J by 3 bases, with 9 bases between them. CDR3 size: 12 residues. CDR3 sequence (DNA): TGTGCCTGGAATGGGGGAGACACTGAAGCTTTCTTT. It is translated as CAWNGGDTEAFF.

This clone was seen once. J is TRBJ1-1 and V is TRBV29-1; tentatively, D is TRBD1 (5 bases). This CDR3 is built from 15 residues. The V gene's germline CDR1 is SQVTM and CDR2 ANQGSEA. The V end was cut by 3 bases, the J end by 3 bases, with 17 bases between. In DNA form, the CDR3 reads TGCAGCGTTGATGGACGGGATCGAGGGGACACTGAAGCTTTCTTT. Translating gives CSVDGRDRGDTEAFF.

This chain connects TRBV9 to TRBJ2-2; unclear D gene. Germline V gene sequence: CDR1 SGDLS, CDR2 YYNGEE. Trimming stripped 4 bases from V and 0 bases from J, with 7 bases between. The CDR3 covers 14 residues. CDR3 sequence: CASSTAPNTGELFF. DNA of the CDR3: TGTGCCAGCAGCACCGCCCCGAACACCGGGGAGCTGTTTTTT.

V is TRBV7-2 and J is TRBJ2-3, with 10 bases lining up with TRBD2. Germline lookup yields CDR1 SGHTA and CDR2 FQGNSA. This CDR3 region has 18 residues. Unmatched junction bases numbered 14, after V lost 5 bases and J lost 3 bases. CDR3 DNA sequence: TGTGCCAGCAGCACTACCCGAATAGCGGGGGGAAGGACAGATACGCAGTATTTT. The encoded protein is CASSTTRIAGGRTDTQYF.

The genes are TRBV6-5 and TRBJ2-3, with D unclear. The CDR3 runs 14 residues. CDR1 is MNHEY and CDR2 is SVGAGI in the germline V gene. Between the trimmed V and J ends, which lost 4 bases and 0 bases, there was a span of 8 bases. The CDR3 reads CASSSSASTDTQYF. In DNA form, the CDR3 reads TGTGCCAGCAGTTCCTCGGCCAGCACAGATACGCAGTATTTT.

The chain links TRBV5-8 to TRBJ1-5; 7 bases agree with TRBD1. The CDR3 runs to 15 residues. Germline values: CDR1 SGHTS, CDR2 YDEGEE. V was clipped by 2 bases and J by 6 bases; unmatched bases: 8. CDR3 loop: CASSFYQGVRQPQHF. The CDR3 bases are TGTGCCAGCAGCTTCTACCAGGGGGTCCGTCAGCCCCAGCATTTT.

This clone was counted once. The CDR3 here is CASSVATRLDGGEQFF. CDR3 in DNA: TGTGCCAGCAGCGTAGCTACCAGGCTGGACGGAGGTGAGCAGTTCTTC. The rearrangement uses TRBV9 and TRBJ2-1; perhaps TRBD2 as D (5 bases). In germline, CDR1 is SGDLS, CDR2 YYNGEE. V lost 0 bases and J lost 9, with 19 bases in between. CDR3 length: 16 amino acids.

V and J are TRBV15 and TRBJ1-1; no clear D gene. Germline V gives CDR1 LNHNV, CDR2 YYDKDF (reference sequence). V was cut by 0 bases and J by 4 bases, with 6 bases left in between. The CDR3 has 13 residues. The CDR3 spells CATSRDWSTEAFF. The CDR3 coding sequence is TGTGCCACCAGCAGAGATTGGAGCACTGAAGCTTTCTTT.

CDR3 protein: CASSTATGSRGYTF. In DNA, the CDR3 is TGTGCCAGCAGCACCGCGACAGGGTCTCGTGGCTACACCTTC. The chain combines TRBV7-2 with TRBJ1-2, with 7 bases matching TRBD1. Per germline, CDR1 SGHTA and CDR2 FQGNSA. The CDR3 totals 14 residues. V trimming: 5 bases; J trimming: 7 bases; junction bases outside the gene matches: 10.

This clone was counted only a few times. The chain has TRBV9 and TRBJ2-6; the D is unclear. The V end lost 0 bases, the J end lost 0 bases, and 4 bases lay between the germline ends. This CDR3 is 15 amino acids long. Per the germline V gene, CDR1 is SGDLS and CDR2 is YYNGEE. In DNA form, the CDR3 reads TGTGCCAGCAGCGTAGCAGGCTCTGGGGCCAACGTCCTGACTTTC. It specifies CASSVAGSGANVLTF.

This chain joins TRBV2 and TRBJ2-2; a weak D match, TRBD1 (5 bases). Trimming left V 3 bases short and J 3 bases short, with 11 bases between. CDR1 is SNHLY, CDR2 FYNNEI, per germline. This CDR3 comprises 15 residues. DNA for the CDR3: TGTGCCAGCAGTGACGCCAGGACATACACCGGGGAGCTGTTTTTT. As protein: CASSDARTYTGELFF.

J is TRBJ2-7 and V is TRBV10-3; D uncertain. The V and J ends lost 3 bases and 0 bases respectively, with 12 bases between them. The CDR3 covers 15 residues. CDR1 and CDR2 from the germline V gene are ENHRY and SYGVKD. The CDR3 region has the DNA TGTGCCATCAGTGAAGCTACAGCCGCCTCCTACGAGCAGTACTTC. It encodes CAISEATAASYEQYF.

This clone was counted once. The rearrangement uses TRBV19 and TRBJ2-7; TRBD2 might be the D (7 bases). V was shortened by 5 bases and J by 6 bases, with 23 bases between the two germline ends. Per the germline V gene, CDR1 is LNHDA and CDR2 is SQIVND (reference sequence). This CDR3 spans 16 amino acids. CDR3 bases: TGTGCCAGTAGTTCGCAGAACGGGGGGCTGGGGGGCGAGCAGTACTTC. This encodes CASSSQNGGLGGEQYF.

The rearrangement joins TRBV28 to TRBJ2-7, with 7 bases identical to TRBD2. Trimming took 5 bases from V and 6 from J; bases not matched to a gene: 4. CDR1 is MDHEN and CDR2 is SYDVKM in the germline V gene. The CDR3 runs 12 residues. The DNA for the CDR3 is TGTGCCAGCAGTGCCTGGGAGGGCGAGCAGTACTTC. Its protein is CASSAWEGEQYF.

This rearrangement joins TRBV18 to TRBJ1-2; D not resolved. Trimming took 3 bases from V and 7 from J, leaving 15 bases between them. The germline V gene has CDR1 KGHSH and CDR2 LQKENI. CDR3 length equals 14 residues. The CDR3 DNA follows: TGTGCCAGCTCACCGTTACCCGGGTCGGGTGGCTACACCTTC. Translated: CASSPLPGSGGYTF.

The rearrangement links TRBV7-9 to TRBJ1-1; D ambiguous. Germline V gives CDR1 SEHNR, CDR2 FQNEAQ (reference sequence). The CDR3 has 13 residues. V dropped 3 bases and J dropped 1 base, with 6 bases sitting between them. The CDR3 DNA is TGTGCCAGCAGCTTTATGGAGAACACTGAAGCTTTCTTT. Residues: CASSFMENTEAFF.

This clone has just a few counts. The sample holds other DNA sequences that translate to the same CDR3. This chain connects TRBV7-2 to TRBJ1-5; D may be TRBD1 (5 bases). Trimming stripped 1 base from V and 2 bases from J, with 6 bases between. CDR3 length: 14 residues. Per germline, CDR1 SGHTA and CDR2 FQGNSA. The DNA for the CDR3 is TGTGCCAGCAGCTTAGTAGGGGGCAATCAGCCCCAGCATTTT. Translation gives CASSLVGGNQPQHF.

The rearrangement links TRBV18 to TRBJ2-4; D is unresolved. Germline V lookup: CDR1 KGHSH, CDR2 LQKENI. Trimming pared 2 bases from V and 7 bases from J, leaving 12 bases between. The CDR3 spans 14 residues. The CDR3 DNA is TGTGCCAGCTCACCAAGAGGTTTGAGCAACATTCAGTACTTC. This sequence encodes CASSPRGLSNIQYF.

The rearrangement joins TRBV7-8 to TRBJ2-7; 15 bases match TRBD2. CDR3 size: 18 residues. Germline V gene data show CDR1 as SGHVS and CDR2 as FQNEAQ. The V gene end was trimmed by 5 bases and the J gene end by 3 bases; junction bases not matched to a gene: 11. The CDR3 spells CASSLTTGTSGRIYEQYF. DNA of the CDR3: TGTGCCAGCAGCCTAACAACCGGGACTAGCGGGAGGATCTACGAGCAGTACTTC.

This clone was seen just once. The chain's CDR3 is CASSRGGVDTQYF. In nucleotides, the CDR3 is TGTGCCAGCAGCCGGGGGGGTGTAGATACGCAGTATTTT. The rearrangement uses TRBV7-3 and TRBJ2-3; 8 positions match TRBD2. V lost 5 bases to trimming and J lost 5 bases; unmatched junction nucleotides: 3. CDR1 SGHTA and CDR2 FQGTGA come from the germline V gene. CDR3 size: 13 residues.

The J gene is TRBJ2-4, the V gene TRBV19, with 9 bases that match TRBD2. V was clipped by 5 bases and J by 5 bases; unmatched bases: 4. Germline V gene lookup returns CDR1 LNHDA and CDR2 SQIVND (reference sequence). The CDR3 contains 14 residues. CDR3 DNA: TGTGCCAGTAGTTTAGCGGGAGCGGAAAACATTCAGTACTTC. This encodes CASSLAGAENIQYF.

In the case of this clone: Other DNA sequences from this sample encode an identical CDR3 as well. DNA of the CDR3: TGTGCCACCAGCAGAGGGACAGGGAACACTGAAGCTTTCTTT. This codes for CATSRGTGNTEAFF. The chain joins TRBV15 to TRBJ1-1; 7 bases are a match to TRBD1. The CDR3 extends over 14 amino acids. The V segment lost 1 base and the J segment 1 base; nucleotides outside the gene matches: 0. The germline V gene encodes CDR1 LNHNV and CDR2 YYDKDF (reference sequence).

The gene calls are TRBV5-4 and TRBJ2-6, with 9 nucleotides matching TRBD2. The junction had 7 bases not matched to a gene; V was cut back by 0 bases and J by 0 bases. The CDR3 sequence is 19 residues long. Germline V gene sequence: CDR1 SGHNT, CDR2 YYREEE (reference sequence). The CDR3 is CASSLGGGRGYSGANVLTF. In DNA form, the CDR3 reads TGTGCCAGCAGCTTGGGTGGCGGGAGGGGGTACTCTGGGGCCAACGTCCTGACTTTC.

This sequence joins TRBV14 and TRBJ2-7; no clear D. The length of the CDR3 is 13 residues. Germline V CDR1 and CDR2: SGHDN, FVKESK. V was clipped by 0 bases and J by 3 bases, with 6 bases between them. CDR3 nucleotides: TGTGCCAGCAGCCAAGACAGTGTCTACGAGCAGTACTTC. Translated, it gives CASSQDSVYEQYF.